The 21 T cell receptor beta chains below come from one sample, sequenced in a study of blood T cell repertoires in COVID-19. Profiled with immunoSEQ multiplex PCR; TCRdb holds only in-frame clones, not every one. Of approximately 130,000 clones listed, 85% to 90% are singletons. Material: peripheral blood. Receptors originate from a woman aged 45-65 years with acute or convalescent COVID-19.

The chain combines TRBV9 with TRBJ1-2; 8 bases are shared with TRBD1. CDR3 length: 15 amino acids. The junction had 8 bases not matched to a gene; V was cut back by 3 bases and J by 4 bases. From germline, CDR1 is SGDLS and CDR2 YYNGEE. The CDR3, as DNA: TGTGCCAGCAGCGATCAGGGGGCACAGGGCTATGGCTACACCTTC. This translates into CASSDQGAQGYGYTF.

This chain links TRBV19 with TRBJ1-6; possible D gene TRBD1, 5 bases. The CDR3 extends over 11 amino acids. V was trimmed by 5 bases and J by 9 bases, leaving 5 bases between them. Germline V gives CDR1 LNHDA, CDR2 SQIVND (reference sequence). This CDR3 is CASSQGSPLHF. The CDR3 DNA sequence: TGTGCCAGTAGTCAGGGTTCACCCCTCCACTTT.

V is TRBV7-2 and J is TRBJ2-1; weak D call: TRBD2 (6 bases). Trimming removed 5 bases at V and 12 bases at J, with 20 bases between. The CDR3 length is 14 residues. Germline-derived CDR1 and CDR2 are SGHTA and FQGNSA. The CDR3 region has the DNA TGTGCCAGCAGCGGGGACGGGAGCCTCTTTGGGCAGTTCTTC. The encoded protein is CASSGDGSLFGQFF. Looking up the rest from reference TRBV7-2 and TRBJ2-1 gives the full variable domain: GAGVSQSPSNKVTEKGKDVELRCDPISGHTALYWYRQSLGQGLEFLIYFQGNSAPDKSGLPSDRFSAERTGGSVSTLTIQRTQQEDSAVYLCASSGDGSLFGQFFGPGTRLTVL.

This clone has just one count. The chain uses TRBV2 and TRBJ2-3, with 7 bases aligning to TRBD1. Trimming at V came to 1 base and at J to 6 bases, leaving 1 base not matched to a gene. CDR3 length: 13 residues. Looked up from germline, CDR1 is SNHLY and CDR2 is FYNNEI. This CDR3 is CASSEDRGDTQYF. The CDR3 nucleotides read TGTGCCAGCAGTGAAGACAGGGGCGATACGCAGTATTTT.

The chain links TRBV7-7 to TRBJ2-7; 9 bases align to TRBD1. After removal of 5 bases from V and 2 bases from J, the junction contained 7 bases not matched to a gene. The CDR3 totals 15 residues. The germline gives CDR1 SSHAT, CDR2 FNYEAQ (reference sequence). DNA for the CDR3: TGTGCCAGCAGCCCCGGACAGGGGCTTACCTACGAGCAGTACTTC. Protein product: CASSPGQGLTYEQYF.

The rearrangement joins TRBV14 to TRBJ1-2, with D possibly matching TRBD1 (6 bases). V lost 1 base and J lost 6, with 9 bases in between. Germline CDR1 is SGHDN and CDR2 is FVKESK. This CDR3 is built from 13 residues. CDR3 residues: CASSQGQGNGYTF. The CDR3 bases are TGTGCCAGCAGCCAAGGGCAGGGGAATGGCTACACCTTC.

About this clone: One end of the junction fails to match germline, which may point to a read error. The gene calls are TRBV6-5 and TRBJ1-1; the match to TRBD1 covers 9 bases. From germline, CDR1 is MNHEY and CDR2 SVGAGI. The CDR3 runs 13 residues. The CDR3 loop is CASSSGQGKINLF. CDR3 nucleotides: TGTGCCAGCAGTTCTGGACAGGGGAAAATAAATCTCTTT.

This clone was seen just once. In DNA form, the CDR3 reads TGTGCCAGCAGCCTGACAGGGGACGCTTCAGATACGCAGTATTTT. The encoded protein is CASSLTGDASDTQYF. The chain couples TRBV7-3 to TRBJ2-3; 8 bases map to TRBD1. This CDR3 is 15 amino acids long. V trimming: 5 bases; J trimming: 4 bases; junction bases outside the gene matches: 8. CDR1 is SGHTA, CDR2 FQGTGA, per germline.

Written as DNA, the CDR3 is TGCGCCAGCAGCTTGGAGGGGACAGGGGGCAATGAGCAGTTCTTC. Translation: CASSLEGTGGNEQFF. The chain combines TRBV5-1 with TRBJ2-1; 11 positions match TRBD1. This CDR3 has 15 residues. Looked up from germline, CDR1 is SGHRS and CDR2 is YFSETQ. With V trimmed by 0 bases and J by 6 bases, 2 bases remained unmatched. The whole variable domain, filled in from reference TRBV5-1 and TRBJ2-1, reads KAGVTQTPRYLIKTRGQQVTLSCSPISGHRSVSWYQQTPGQGLQFLFEYFSETQRNKGNFPGRFSGRQFSNSRSEMNVSTLELGDSALYLCASSLEGTGGNEQFFGPGTRLTVL.

V and J are TRBV7-6 and TRBJ2-2; 11 nucleotides line up with TRBD2. V shed 0 bases, J shed 7 bases, and the junction held 10 bases outside the gene matches. Germline V lookup: CDR1 SGHVS, CDR2 FNYEAQ. The CDR3 covers 18 residues. CDR3 in DNA: TGTGCCAGCAGCTTAGCTCTCGGGACTAGCGGAAGGGGCGGGGAGCTGTTTTTT. The encoded protein is CASSLALGTSGRGGELFF.

The rearrangement joins TRBV9 to TRBJ2-2; 13 nucleotides match TRBD2. The CDR3 contains 17 residues. Unmatched junction bases numbered 9, after V lost 4 bases and J lost 6 bases. Germline V gene lookup returns CDR1 SGDLS and CDR2 YYNGEE. The CDR3 nucleotides are TGTGCCAGCAGCCCCCGGACTAGCGGGAGTTTAGCCGGGGAGCTGTTTTTT. It yields the protein CASSPRTSGSLAGELFF.

The chain joins TRBV19 to TRBJ2-1; 11 nucleotides line up with TRBD2. CDR3 length equals 16 residues. Trimming took 2 bases from V and 4 from J; bases not matched to a gene: 4. Germline CDR1 is LNHDA and CDR2 is SQIVND (reference sequence). As DNA, the CDR3 is TGTGCCAGTAGTATACTAGCGGGAGGTGGGTACAATGAGCAGTTCTTC. As protein: CASSILAGGGYNEQFF.

The chain is built from TRBV4-3 and TRBJ2-3; 8 nucleotides match TRBD2. The CDR3 totals 17 residues. With V trimmed by 2 bases and J by 0 bases, 7 bases remained unmatched. The germline CDR1 and CDR2 sequences are LGHNA and YSLEER. CDR3 in DNA: TGCGCCAGCAGCCAAAAGGTAGCGGGGAGTAGCACAGATACGCAGTATTTT. Protein sequence: CASSQKVAGSSTDTQYF.

In the case of this clone: The conserved closing phenylalanine or tryptophan is absent in this CDR3, likely reflecting a read error. The V and J genes are TRBV4-2 and TRBJ1-2; D might be TRBD1 (6 bases). Trimming took off 1 base at V and 7 bases at J, with 13 bases between the two ends. Germline CDR1 and CDR2: LGHNA and YNFKEQ. The CDR3 is 14 residues long. CDR3 loop: CASSQVQGEGGYTS. DNA for the CDR3: TGTGCCAGCAGCCAAGTACAGGGAGAGGGTGGCTACACCTCC.

In its sample, this clone is medium-sized (0.01 to 0.1%). The genes are TRBV10-3 and TRBJ2-5; a possible D gene is TRBD2 (5 bases). Trimming left V 5 bases short and J 2 bases short, with 12 bases between. The length of the CDR3 is 14 residues. Germline V gene lookup returns CDR1 ENHRY and CDR2 SYGVKD. DNA of the CDR3: TGTGCCATCAGTACGAGGGCAGAACAAGAGACCCAGTACTTC. The encoded protein is CAISTRAEQETQYF.

J is TRBJ1-1 and V is TRBV2, with D maybe TRBD1 (5 bases). Germline V gene lookup returns CDR1 SNHLY and CDR2 FYNNEI. The length of the CDR3 is 13 residues. Trimming pared 7 bases from V and 3 bases from J, leaving 12 bases between. The chain's CDR3 is CASKQVGDTEAFF. The CDR3 coding sequence is TGTGCCAGCAAGCAGGTAGGGGACACTGAAGCTTTCTTT.

This chain links TRBV5-6 with TRBJ2-3; D gene uncertain. The CDR3 length is 14 residues. V was shortened by 2 bases and J by 4 bases, with 11 bases between the two germline ends. CDR1 and CDR2 (germline): SGHDT, YYEEEE. In DNA form, the CDR3 reads TGTGCCAGCAGCTTTGCGCTAGGAGCAGATACGCAGTATTTT. Translating gives CASSFALGADTQYF.

The chain has TRBV19 and TRBJ2-7; tentatively, D is TRBD1 (6 bases). CDR1 is LNHDA, CDR2 SQIVND, per germline (reference sequence). The V and J ends lost 3 bases and 6 bases respectively, with 12 bases between them. The CDR3 has 13 amino acids. CDR3 DNA sequence: TGTGCCAGTAGTATCGCCAGGGGACGCGAGCAGTACTTC. This codes for CASSIARGREQYF.

With regard to this clone: Other DNA variants within this sample encode the same CDR3. The chain is built from TRBV11-2 and TRBJ2-6, with D maybe TRBD1 (5 bases). This CDR3 is built from 16 residues. V was shortened by 2 bases and J by 0 bases, with 8 bases between the two germline ends. Germline loops: CDR1 SGHAT, CDR2 FQNNGV. CDR3 in DNA: TGTGCCAGCAGCTTAAGGGGTAGCTCTGGGGCCAACGTCCTGACTTTC. As protein: CASSLRGSSGANVLTF. Drawing the rest from reference TRBV11-2 and TRBJ2-6, the complete variable domain is EAGVAQSPRYKIIEKRQSVAFWCNPISGHATLYWYQQILGQGPKLLIQFQNNGVVDDSQLPKDRFSAERLKGVDSTLKIQPAKLEDSAVYLCASSLRGSSGANVLTFGAGSRLTVL.

This clone was counted a single time. The V gene is TRBV21-1, the J gene TRBJ2-3; the table's D call TRBD2 went unverified against the DNA. TRBV21-1 is reported as a pseudogene. CDR3 length equals 16 residues. DNA for the CDR3: TGTGCCAGCAGCTCACGGCTAGCGGGGGGGACAGATACGCAGTATTTT. It is translated as CASSSRLAGGTDTQYF.

DNA of the CDR3: TGTGCCAGCAGCAAGAAAAGGACAGCACATAATTCACCCCTCCACTTT. This codes for CASSKKRTAHNSPLHF. The gene calls are TRBV21-1 and TRBJ1-6; the listed D gene, TRBD1, was not tested against the DNA. TRBV21-1 corresponds to a pseudogene. The CDR3 spans 16 residues.